Following are 20 T cell receptor beta chains from one sample sequenced in a study of OX40 agonist ivuxolimab in advanced cancers. Profiling relied on immunoSEQ multiplex PCR, and the TCRdb table lists in-frame clones only, not all of them. This sample has more than 55,000 clones, with 91% found just once. The sequencing used CD4+ or CD8+ T cells sorted from blood, collected in a trial of the OX40 agonist ivuxolimab. The receptors were sampled from an adult with an advanced solid tumor such as melanoma, head and neck, liver or kidney cancer.

The chain recombines TRBV5-5 with TRBJ2-7; 7 bases are a match to TRBD2. Germline lookup yields CDR1 SGHKS and CDR2 YYEKEE (reference sequence). With V trimmed by 4 bases and J by 4 bases, 11 bases remained unmatched. The CDR3 consists of 15 residues. CDR3 bases: TGTGCCAGCAGCCCGAGGAGGGAGGGAGTATACGAGCAGTACTTC. Encoded protein: CASSPRREGVYEQYF.

Written as DNA, the CDR3 is TGTGCCAGCTTAAGACCCGGAGGTACAACTAATGAAAAACTGTTTTTT. Protein sequence: CASLRPGGTTNEKLFF. The chain combines TRBV5-8 with TRBJ1-4; D gene ambiguous. Trimming removed 7 bases from V and 0 bases from J, with 16 bases in between. The CDR3 is 16 residues long. Germline V gene sequence: CDR1 SGHTS, CDR2 YDEGEE.

The chain is built from TRBV27 and TRBJ1-2, with TRBD1 as a possible D gene (5 bases). Germline V gene sequence: CDR1 MNHEY, CDR2 SMNVEV (reference sequence). V lost 2 bases, J lost 8 bases, and 18 bases lay in between. The CDR3 covers 15 residues. The DNA of the CDR3 is TGTGCCAGCAGTTTAGGAGTCGGGGGGTCAAGGGGCTACACCTTC. Protein: CASSLGVGGSRGYTF.

The V gene is TRBV5-1, the J gene TRBJ2-5, with a weak D call TRBD2 (5 bases). This CDR3 has 15 amino acids. Trimming pared 4 bases from V and 3 bases from J, leaving 16 bases between. Germline V gene lookup returns CDR1 SGHRS and CDR2 YFSETQ. The CDR3 bases are TGCGCCAGCAGCCGATCCCAGAGGGCCGAAGAGACCCAGTACTTC. Its translation: CASSRSQRAEETQYF.

The rearrangement joins TRBV21-1 to TRBJ2-5; the table assigns TRBD2, which was not confirmed against the DNA. TRBV21-1 corresponds to a pseudogene. The CDR3 runs to 17 residues. The CDR3 reads CASSKKGLAGREETQYF. CDR3 nucleotide sequence: TGTGCCAGCAGCAAAAAGGGACTAGCGGGAAGGGAAGAGACCCAGTACTTC.

The CDR3 spells CSGRLNTEAFF. The CDR3 DNA follows: TGCAGTGGACGGCTGAACACTGAAGCTTTCTTT. The V gene is TRBV20-1, the J gene TRBJ1-1; D not resolved. V lost 7 bases and J lost 0, with 6 bases in between. Germline lookup yields CDR1 DFQATT and CDR2 SNEGSKA (reference sequence). The CDR3 is made up of 11 amino acids.

As concerns this clone: This specimen includes other DNA sequences encoding the same CDR3. V gene TRBV7-9 combines with J gene TRBJ2-3; D gene ambiguous. Germline V gives CDR1 SEHNR, CDR2 FQNEAQ (reference sequence). V lost 1 base to trimming and J lost 0 bases, with 8 bases between them. The CDR3 consists of 15 residues. CDR3 in amino acids: CASSLEGPSTDTQYF. The CDR3 DNA sequence: TGTGCCAGCAGCTTAGAAGGGCCTAGCACAGATACGCAGTATTTT.

This chain joins TRBV4-3 and TRBJ2-7; 9 nucleotides match TRBD1. V lost 5 bases, J lost 2 bases, and 7 bases stayed unmatched. The CDR3 is 15 residues long. CDR1 and CDR2 (germline): LGHNA, YSLEER. CDR3 residues: CASSVRTGEPYEQYF. CDR3 DNA sequence: TGCGCCAGCAGCGTAAGGACAGGGGAACCCTACGAGCAGTACTTC.

The chain employs TRBV6-5 and TRBJ1-3, with D tentatively TRBD1 (5 bases). The CDR3 spans 15 residues. Trimming left V 2 bases short and J 0 bases short, with 8 bases between. Per the germline V gene, CDR1 is MNHEY and CDR2 is SVGAGI. The CDR3 protein is CASSYTGFSGNTIYF. CDR3 DNA: TGTGCCAGCAGTTACACAGGTTTCTCTGGAAACACCATATATTTT.

The V call is TRBV5-6, the J call TRBJ2-3; D is undetermined. Germline V CDR1 and CDR2: SGHDT, YYEEEE. Trimming removed 0 bases from V and 4 bases from J, with 6 bases in between. The CDR3 loop spans 13 amino acids. CDR3 DNA sequence: TGTGCCAGCAGCTTGGGGACGGCAGATACGCAGTATTTT. The encoded protein is CASSLGTADTQYF.

In this sample, this clone turned up once. The V call is TRBV7-2, the J call TRBJ2-6; D unresolved. CDR3 length equals 13 residues. Trimming stripped 3 bases from V and 0 bases from J, with 0 bases between. Germline lookup yields CDR1 SGHTA and CDR2 FQGNSA. Written as DNA, the CDR3 is TGTGCCAGCAGCTTCTCTGGGGCCAACGTCCTGACTTTC. Translating it yields CASSFSGANVLTF.

V is TRBV5-5 and J is TRBJ2-7; D ambiguous. Trimming stripped 0 bases from V and 8 bases from J, with 9 bases between. CDR1 SGHKS and CDR2 YYEKEE come from the germline V gene (reference sequence). The length of the CDR3 is 12 residues. The CDR3 loop is CASSLVLEKQYF. CDR3 sequence (DNA): TGTGCCAGCAGCTTGGTATTAGAAAAGCAGTACTTC.

The chain is built from TRBV27 and TRBJ1-4, with 9 bases aligning to TRBD1. This CDR3 region has 16 residues. Unmatched junction bases numbered 7, after V lost 3 bases and J lost 5 bases. Germline V CDR1 and CDR2: MNHEY, SMNVEV (reference sequence). The CDR3 nucleotides are TGTGCCAGCAGTTTCCCCCCGACAGGGGGGAATGAAAAACTGTTTTTT. Its translation: CASSFPPTGGNEKLFF.

The rearrangement links TRBV5-8 to TRBJ2-5; D call uncertain. Germline CDR1 reads SGHTS; CDR2 reads YDEGEE. This CDR3 comprises 11 residues. Deletions cut 4 bases from V and 9 bases from J, with 10 bases between. The CDR3 loop is CASSIQSSQYF. The CDR3, as DNA: TGTGCCAGCAGCATTCAATCGTCCCAGTACTTC.

The rearrangement uses TRBV18 and TRBJ2-7; D is unclear. The germline V and J ends were trimmed by 0 bases and 3 bases, with 9 bases remaining between them. This CDR3 comprises 14 residues. Germline CDR1 reads KGHSH; CDR2 reads LQKENI. CDR3 sequence reads: CASSPPSRLYEQYF. CDR3 nucleotides: TGTGCCAGCTCACCACCTTCCAGGCTCTACGAGCAGTACTTC.

The rearrangement links TRBV4-1 to TRBJ2-6, with 12 bases identical to TRBD2. Looked up from germline, CDR1 is MGHRA and CDR2 is YSYEKL. This CDR3 contains 17 residues. With V trimmed by 6 bases and J by 1 base, 4 bases remained unmatched. In DNA form, the CDR3 reads TGCGCCAGCAGATCACTAGCGGGAGGTTCTGGGGCCAACGTCCTGACTTTC. Its translation: CASRSLAGGSGANVLTF.

The chain uses TRBV4-3 and TRBJ2-4, with no clear D. V dropped 1 base and J dropped 5 bases, with 6 bases sitting between them. The germline V gene has CDR1 LGHNA and CDR2 YSLEER. The CDR3 is 13 amino acids. The CDR3 sequence: CASSQVGQNIQYF. Here the CDR3 DNA reads TGCGCCAGCAGCCAAGTAGGTCAAAACATTCAGTACTTC.

The V gene is TRBV7-9, the J gene TRBJ1-1; no reliable D call. This CDR3 region has 13 residues. CDR1 is SEHNR, CDR2 FQNEAQ, per germline (reference sequence). With 4 bases removed from V and 5 bases from J, the gap between germline ends came to 11 bases. The CDR3 bases are TGTGCCAGCAGCTCAGGACGGTGGACTGAAGCTTTCTTT. Translated: CASSSGRWTEAFF.

This clone was seen only once. The chain couples TRBV19 to TRBJ2-3; no clear D. V lost 8 bases and J 0 bases, leaving 6 bases between the germline ends. CDR1 is LNHDA and CDR2 is SQIVND in the germline V gene (reference sequence). The CDR3 spans 12 residues. CDR3 region: CASAESTDTQYF. DNA of the CDR3: TGTGCCAGTGCCGAGAGCACAGATACGCAGTATTTT.

This clone occurred once. The J gene is TRBJ1-2, the V gene TRBV21-1. TRBV21-1 is a documented pseudogene. This CDR3 contains 15 residues. The CDR3 DNA is TGTGCCAGCAGCAAGAGGTACAAACACAACTATGGCTACACCTTC. Its translation is CASSKRYKHNYGYTF.